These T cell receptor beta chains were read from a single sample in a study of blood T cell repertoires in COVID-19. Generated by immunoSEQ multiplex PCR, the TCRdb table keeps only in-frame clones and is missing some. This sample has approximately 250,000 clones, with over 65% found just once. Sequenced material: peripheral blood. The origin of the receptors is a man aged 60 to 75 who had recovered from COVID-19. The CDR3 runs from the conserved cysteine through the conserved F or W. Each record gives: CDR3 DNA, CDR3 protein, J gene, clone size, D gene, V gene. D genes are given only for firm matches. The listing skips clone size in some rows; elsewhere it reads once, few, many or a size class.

cdr3_nt: TGTGCCAGCGCATCCCGAGCTAGCCCGGAGACCCAGTACTTC; cdr3_aa: CASASRASPETQYF; j_call: TRBJ2-5; clone_size: -; d_call: -; v_call: TRBV2
cdr3_nt: TGTGCCAGCATCCTGGCCCAGGGGGTTGCCGGGGAGCTGTTTTTT; cdr3_aa: CASILAQGVAGELFF; j_call: TRBJ2-2; clone_size: -; d_call: TRBD1; v_call: TRBV5-5
cdr3_nt: TGTGCCAGCTCACCGTTGGGGACTGTTAATAATTCACCCCTCCACTTT; cdr3_aa: CASSPLGTVNNSPLHF; j_call: TRBJ1-6; clone_size: -; d_call: -; v_call: TRBV18
cdr3_nt: TGTGCCAGCAGCCAGAGTGCAAATACGCAGTATTTT; cdr3_aa: CASSQSANTQYF; j_call: TRBJ2-3; clone_size: -; d_call: -; v_call: TRBV14
cdr3_nt: TGTGCCTGGAGTCCAGGGGGAACCTCCTACGAGCAGTACTTC; cdr3_aa: CAWSPGGTSYEQYF; j_call: TRBJ2-7; clone_size: -; d_call: TRBD1; v_call: TRBV30
cdr3_nt: TGTGCCACCAGCAGCCCTACTTTTTCCGGGACTAGCCCCAATGAGCAGTTCTTC; cdr3_aa: CATSSPTFSGTSPNEQFF; j_call: TRBJ2-1; clone_size: -; d_call: TRBD2; v_call: TRBV15
cdr3_nt: TGCGCCAGCAGCTTGGAGTGGGGCAGCAAGACCTACGAGCAGTACTTC; cdr3_aa: CASSLEWGSKTYEQYF; j_call: TRBJ2-7; clone_size: -; d_call: -; v_call: TRBV5-1
cdr3_nt: TGCGCCAGCAGCTTGAACTCGCAACAGGCGGGGGGCACCGGGGAGCTGTTTTTT; cdr3_aa: CASSLNSQQAGGTGELFF; j_call: TRBJ2-2; clone_size: -; d_call: TRBD2; v_call: TRBV5-1
cdr3_nt: TGTGCCTGGAGTGCAGGGGGTGGGAACACCGGGGAGCTGTTTTTT; cdr3_aa: CAWSAGGGNTGELFF; j_call: TRBJ2-2; clone_size: -; d_call: TRBD1; v_call: TRBV30
cdr3_nt: TGCGCCAGCAGTCGTACTCGGGGACAGGGGCAAACTAGCAGCCACTACGAGCAGTACTTC; cdr3_aa: CASSRTRGQGQTSSHYEQYF; j_call: TRBJ2-7; clone_size: few; d_call: TRBD1; v_call: TRBV10-2
cdr3_nt: TGTGCCAGCAGTCCGGGACTAGCGGGAAGCTACGAGCAGTACTTC; cdr3_aa: CASSPGLAGSYEQYF; j_call: TRBJ2-7; clone_size: -; d_call: TRBD2; v_call: TRBV6-6
cdr3_nt: TGTGCCAGCAGCCGAGAGTTGGATACGCAGTATTTT; cdr3_aa: CASSRELDTQYF; j_call: TRBJ2-3; clone_size: -; d_call: -; v_call: TRBV5-4
cdr3_nt: TGCGCCAGCAGCGCACCTGGGGAGGGAGGCTATGGCTACACCTTC; cdr3_aa: CASSAPGEGGYGYTF; j_call: TRBJ1-2; clone_size: -; d_call: -; v_call: TRBV5-1
cdr3_nt: TGTGCCAGCAGCCAGACAAACCCCCGTGAGCAGTTCTTC; cdr3_aa: CASSQTNPREQFF; j_call: TRBJ2-1; clone_size: -; d_call: -; v_call: TRBV5-4
cdr3_nt: TGTGCCAGCAGTACTCTGAGGGAAGGCTACACCTTC; cdr3_aa: CASSTLREGYTF; j_call: TRBJ1-2; clone_size: -; d_call: -; v_call: TRBV6-6
cdr3_nt: TGTGCCAGCAGCTCCGGGACAGGCTATAATTCACCCCTCCACTTT; cdr3_aa: CASSSGTGYNSPLHF; j_call: TRBJ1-6; clone_size: -; d_call: TRBD1; v_call: TRBV6-2/TRBV6-3
cdr3_nt: TGTGCCAGTAGCGTCCGGGGACTAGCGGGGGACGAGCAGTACTTC; cdr3_aa: CASSVRGLAGDEQYF; j_call: TRBJ2-7; clone_size: few; d_call: TRBD2; v_call: TRBV19
cdr3_nt: TGTGCCACCAGCAGAGACGGAGGGGCAGATACGCAGTATTTT; cdr3_aa: CATSRDGGADTQYF; j_call: TRBJ2-3; clone_size: -; d_call: -; v_call: TRBV15
cdr3_nt: TGCGCCAGCAGTCCCCGAGACGTAGCGGGGGGGCCTACAGATACGCAGTATTTT; cdr3_aa: CASSPRDVAGGPTDTQYF; j_call: TRBJ2-3; clone_size: once; d_call: TRBD2; v_call: TRBV4-1
cdr3_nt: TGTGCCAGCAGCCCCTTGGGGCTAGCGGGGGCCTCGGAAGCCGGAGAGACCCAGTACTTC; cdr3_aa: CASSPLGLAGASEAGETQYF; j_call: TRBJ2-5; clone_size: -; d_call: TRBD2; v_call: TRBV9
cdr3_nt: TGCGCCAGCAGCGTGACTAGCGGGAGCAACACCGGGGAGCTGTTTTTT; cdr3_aa: CASSVTSGSNTGELFF; j_call: TRBJ2-2; clone_size: many; d_call: TRBD2; v_call: TRBV5-1
cdr3_nt: TGTGCCAGCAGCCTTAGCGGGAGCACAGATACGCAGTATTTT; cdr3_aa: CASSLSGSTDTQYF; j_call: TRBJ2-3; clone_size: -; d_call: TRBD2; v_call: TRBV3-1/TRBV3-2
cdr3_nt: TGCGCCAGCAGCCAAGATAATGCACTGGACAGAGGCACAGATACGCAGTATTTT; cdr3_aa: CASSQDNALDRGTDTQYF; j_call: TRBJ2-3; clone_size: -; d_call: -; v_call: TRBV4-1
cdr3_nt: TGTGCCAGCAGCGTGACTAGCCGCAATGAGCAGTTCTTC; cdr3_aa: CASSVTSRNEQFF; j_call: TRBJ2-1; clone_size: -; d_call: TRBD2; v_call: TRBV9
cdr3_nt: TGTGCCAGTAGTATCGGACTAGCGGATAAGCAGTACTTC; cdr3_aa: CASSIGLADKQYF; j_call: TRBJ2-7; clone_size: -; d_call: TRBD2; v_call: TRBV19
cdr3_nt: TGTGCCAGCAGTGACCCGGGACAGGGGCGCTTTAATGAAAAACTGTTTTTT; cdr3_aa: CASSDPGQGRFNEKLFF; j_call: TRBJ1-4; clone_size: -; d_call: TRBD1; v_call: TRBV6-1
cdr3_nt: TGCGCCAGCAGACTGGGGCCAGACGACAGCACTAATTCACCCCTCCACTTT; cdr3_aa: CASRLGPDDSTNSPLHF; j_call: TRBJ1-6; clone_size: few; d_call: -; v_call: TRBV5-1
cdr3_nt: TGTGCCAGCAGCCAAGGAGTTATGGACGAGCAGTACTTC; cdr3_aa: CASSQGVMDEQYF; j_call: TRBJ2-7; clone_size: -; d_call: -; v_call: TRBV3-1/TRBV3-2
cdr3_nt: TGTGCCACCAGTGATCGTAGCGGCCGCTCCTACAATGAGCAGTTCTTC; cdr3_aa: CATSDRSGRSYNEQFF; j_call: TRBJ2-1; clone_size: -; d_call: -; v_call: TRBV24-1
cdr3_nt: TGTGCCATCAGTGGGACAGGCTACGAGCAGTACTTC; cdr3_aa: CAISGTGYEQYF; j_call: TRBJ2-7; clone_size: -; d_call: TRBD1; v_call: TRBV10-3
cdr3_nt: TGTGCCAGCAGGAACCAGGGGAACACTGAAGCTTTCTTT; cdr3_aa: CASRNQGNTEAFF; j_call: TRBJ1-1; clone_size: -; d_call: -; v_call: TRBV6-5
cdr3_nt: TGTGCCAGCAGCTTAGGTCCCATGGGGAGCTACGAGCAGTACTTC; cdr3_aa: CASSLGPMGSYEQYF; j_call: TRBJ2-7; clone_size: -; d_call: -; v_call: TRBV7-2
cdr3_nt: TGTGCCAGCAGTTTTGGTCCAGGGGGCGAGCAGTACTTC; cdr3_aa: CASSFGPGGEQYF; j_call: TRBJ2-7; clone_size: -; d_call: TRBD1; v_call: TRBV12-3/TRBV12-4
cdr3_nt: TGCGCCAGCAGCTTGGCGACAGGGGCTTCCTACGAGCAGTACTTC; cdr3_aa: CASSLATGASYEQYF; j_call: TRBJ2-7; clone_size: once; d_call: TRBD1; v_call: TRBV5-1
cdr3_nt: TGTGCCAGCAGCTTCCAAGGCGGAGCGGGAGAGACCCAGTACTTC; cdr3_aa: CASSFQGGAGETQYF; j_call: TRBJ2-5; clone_size: -; d_call: -; v_call: TRBV5-6
cdr3_nt: TGCGCCAGCAGCGAGGACAGGGGGCTACAGCATTTT; cdr3_aa: CASSEDRGLQHF; j_call: TRBJ1-5; clone_size: -; d_call: TRBD1; v_call: TRBV5-1
cdr3_nt: TGTGCCACCAGTCCCGCGGTCGGGGGGCCCGGGGAGCTGTTTTTT; cdr3_aa: CATSPAVGGPGELFF; j_call: TRBJ2-2; clone_size: -; d_call: -; v_call: TRBV24-1
cdr3_nt: TGTGCCAGCAGCCCCGGGAAGGGGGCATCTAATGAAAAACTGTTTTTT; cdr3_aa: CASSPGKGASNEKLFF; j_call: TRBJ1-4; clone_size: -; d_call: TRBD1; v_call: TRBV7-6
cdr3_nt: TGTGCCAGCAGCTTACCCTCGGGGGAGCAGTACTTC; cdr3_aa: CASSLPSGEQYF; j_call: TRBJ2-7; clone_size: -; d_call: -; v_call: TRBV11-2
cdr3_nt: TGTGCCACCAGCAGAGAGACAGGGGTTTCTGGGGCCAACGTCCTGACTTTC; cdr3_aa: CATSRETGVSGANVLTF; j_call: TRBJ2-6; clone_size: once; d_call: TRBD1; v_call: TRBV15
cdr3_nt: TGTGCCAGCAGCTTACAACAGGTGGCTCAGCCCCAGCATTTT; cdr3_aa: CASSLQQVAQPQHF; j_call: TRBJ1-5; clone_size: -; d_call: -; v_call: TRBV7-2
cdr3_nt: TGTGCCTCCGGAGCGGGAGATGGGGAGACCCAGTACTTC; cdr3_aa: CASGAGDGETQYF; j_call: TRBJ2-5; clone_size: few; d_call: TRBD2; v_call: TRBV19
cdr3_nt: TGTGCCAGCAGCCAAGGATTGGCGGTGAACACTGAAGCTTTCTTT; cdr3_aa: CASSQGLAVNTEAFF; j_call: TRBJ1-1; clone_size: -; d_call: -; v_call: TRBV14
cdr3_nt: TGTGCCAGCAGCCCACCGGGACACACCTCGGGGACCCAGTACTTC; cdr3_aa: CASSPPGHTSGTQYF; j_call: TRBJ2-5; clone_size: -; d_call: -; v_call: TRBV7-8
cdr3_nt: TGTGCCAGCAGCCTTGCCGGGACAGGGAACGAGCAGTACTTC; cdr3_aa: CASSLAGTGNEQYF; j_call: TRBJ2-7; clone_size: -; d_call: TRBD1; v_call: TRBV7-8
cdr3_nt: TGTGCCAGCAGCTCCCGGACTAGCGGGGGGGAGCAGTTCTTC; cdr3_aa: CASSSRTSGGEQFF; j_call: TRBJ2-1; clone_size: -; d_call: TRBD2; v_call: TRBV11-2
cdr3_nt: TGCGCCAGCAGCTTGGCCAAAGGGACAGGGGGATTAGGCACCGGGGAGCTGTTTTTT; cdr3_aa: CASSLAKGTGGLGTGELFF; j_call: TRBJ2-2; clone_size: -; d_call: TRBD1; v_call: TRBV5-1
cdr3_nt: TGTGCCTGGAGTCCACAAGGAGGCACAGACCTAACCGGGGAGCTGTTTTTT; cdr3_aa: CAWSPQGGTDLTGELFF; j_call: TRBJ2-2; clone_size: -; d_call: -; v_call: TRBV30
cdr3_nt: TGTGCCAGCAGCCCACGGACTAGCGGGATCCACGAGCAGTACTTC; cdr3_aa: CASSPRTSGIHEQYF; j_call: TRBJ2-7; clone_size: -; d_call: TRBD2; v_call: TRBV3-1/TRBV3-2
cdr3_nt: TGTGCCAGCAGCTTAGAAGGCGGGGGGGCCTTCGAGCAGTACTTC; cdr3_aa: CASSLEGGGAFEQYF; j_call: TRBJ2-7; clone_size: -; d_call: TRBD2; v_call: TRBV7-2
cdr3_nt: TGTGCCAGCAGTTCCCACCCCCGGGGGGTGGTCAATGAGCAGTTCTTC; cdr3_aa: CASSSHPRGVVNEQFF; j_call: TRBJ2-1; clone_size: -; d_call: TRBD2; v_call: TRBV27
cdr3_nt: TGCGCCAGCAGCCCGACAACCAATGAGCAGTTCTTC; cdr3_aa: CASSPTTNEQFF; j_call: TRBJ2-1; clone_size: few; d_call: -; v_call: TRBV5-1
cdr3_nt: TGTGCCAGCAGCCAAACCGGGACTAGCACAGATACGCAGTATTTT; cdr3_aa: CASSQTGTSTDTQYF; j_call: TRBJ2-3; clone_size: -; d_call: -; v_call: TRBV14